This T cell receptor beta chain was recovered during a study of human T cells and chemical hapten exposure. Using its own MiXCR run on the RACE reads, TCRdb lists one record per CDR3 protein. The sample carries 95,000 to 150,000 distinct CDR3 sequences, about an eighth recorded once. The CDR3 is 15 amino acids. V lost 4 bases and J lost 1; bases outside the gene matches: 5. Germline CDR1 MNHEY, CDR2 SMNVEV (reference sequence). This clonotype was seen more than once but under ten times. Time point reported: patch test 1, 2 weeks after DPC sensitization. Documented treatment: therapeutic diphenylcyclopropenone sensitization with weekly scalp DPC.

V gene TRBV27 combines with J gene TRBJ2-5; 8 bases align to TRBD1. This receptor was obtained from a man between 18 and 29 years old with alopecia areata. Some clones in this sample may be carry-over from other donors' samples. The sample in question was whole blood, obtained in connection with sensitization to the hapten diphenylcyclopropenone (DPC). CDR3 DNA: TGTGCCAGCAGTTATGACAGGGGAGGCCAAGAGACCCAGTACTTC. Protein product: CASSYDRGGQETQYF.